This paragraph reports one T cell receptor beta chain. Its antigen is unidentified. Investigators reverse transcribed all isolated RNA, so they sequenced expressed TCRB transcripts. The average read count of naive, central memory and regulatory T cell samples was about 3.57 million. Repertoires were generated with immunoSEQ multiplex PCR, while TCRdb's copy carries only in-frame clones and drops some. This sample yields 600,000 or so clones, of which about 14% are seen a single time; 0.035% to 0.045% belongs to the top ten. Germline values: CDR1 ENHRY, CDR2 SYGVKD. V shed 2 bases and J shed 0 bases, with 8 bases lying between them. The CDR3 spans 15 residues. The source of the sample is a study of beta chain features in type 1 diabetes. Study conclusions and caveats: Among all four CD4+ subsets, Type 1 diabetes patients had TCRB CDR3s that were moderately but significantly shorter.

Sequencing input: naive CD4+ T cells from blood. This receptor was taken from a man aged 18 to 29 with type 1 diabetes. V is TRBV10-3 and J is TRBJ1-5; tentatively, D is TRBD1 (5 bases). The CDR3 reads CAISEQGNSNQPQHF. The CDR3 DNA reads TGTGCCATCAGTGAGCAGGGAAATAGCAATCAGCCCCAGCATTTT.